These 19 T cell receptor beta chains were sequenced from one sample in a study of HIV-infected patients and healthy controls. The repertoire came from unfractionated whole blood and reflected all unsorted peripheral T cells. Around 500 ng RNA was reverse transcribed with alpha and beta constant-region primers. Separate chain-specific third strand synthesis with multiplexing indices produced the alpha and beta libraries. A single record per CDR3 protein comes from TCRdb applying MiXCR to the 5' RACE reads. The table includes 15,000 to 20,000 distinct CDR3 sequences, 7.5% to 9% detected once. Material: blood. Receptor source: an adult in good health.

There are many counts of this clonotype. V gene TRBV7-3 combines with J gene TRBJ2-1; the match to TRBD2 covers 7 bases. Germline V CDR1 and CDR2: SGHTA, FQGTGA. Trimming at V came to 4 bases and at J to 7 bases, leaving 4 bases not matched to a gene. There are 13 residues in the CDR3. The CDR3 region has the DNA TGTGCCAGCAGCTCAACCGGGGGGAATGAGCAGTTCTTC. It is translated as CASSSTGGNEQFF.

This clonotype has ten or more counts. The chain uses TRBV6-5 and TRBJ2-3, with 9 nucleotides matching TRBD2. CDR1 is MNHEY, CDR2 SVGAGI, per germline. V trimming: 5 bases; J trimming: 9 bases; junction bases outside the gene matches: 18. This CDR3 is 17 amino acids long. The CDR3 sequence: CASSRSLTSGADRTQYF. The CDR3 DNA reads TGTGCCAGCAGTCGCTCCTTGACTAGCGGTGCGGATAGAACGCAGTATTTT.

This clonotype showed up many times. The CDR3 protein is CASSGVGGWYEQYF. Written as DNA, the CDR3 is TGTGCCAGCAGCGGGGTAGGCGGCTGGTACGAGCAGTACTTC. The chain is built from TRBV14 and TRBJ2-7, with unresolved D. V was pared by 5 bases and J by 4 bases, with 15 bases between. The length of the CDR3 is 14 residues. CDR1 SGHDN and CDR2 FVKESK come from the germline V gene.

In its sample, this clonotype ranks as medium-sized. The chain uses TRBV29-1 and TRBJ1-1; no clear D gene. Trimming removed 2 bases at V and 6 bases at J, with 10 bases between. Germline CDR1 is SQVTM and CDR2 is ANQGSEA. The CDR3 has 12 amino acids. The DNA for the CDR3 is TGCAGCGTTGAAATACTCGGGGCTGAAGCTTTCTTT. This sequence encodes CSVEILGAEAFF.

The CDR3 sequence: CASSVSLDPLQEWATNEKLFF. The CDR3 DNA reads TGTGCCAGCAGTGTTAGCCTGGATCCTTTACAGGAGTGGGCAACTAATGAAAAACTGTTTTTT. The V call is TRBV6-6, the J call TRBJ1-4, with a possible D match to TRBD1 (5 bases). The germline V gene encodes CDR1 MNHNY and CDR2 SVGAGI (reference sequence). Trimming left V 5 bases short and J 0 bases short, with 28 bases between. The CDR3 is 21 amino acids.

This clonotype was recorded once. A much larger clone lies a single base off, so this may be a read error. The rearrangement links TRBV6-6 to TRBJ2-7, with 8 bases that match TRBD1. This CDR3 has 12 residues. In germline, CDR1 is MNHNY, CDR2 SVGAGI (reference sequence). The ends lost 8 bases at V and 6 bases at J; junction bases unmatched: 6. The CDR3 sequence: CASGQGCGEQYF. The CDR3 nucleotides read TGTGCCAGCGGACAGGGTTGTGGCGAGCAGTACTTC.

This clonotype was recorded at least ten times. The chain combines TRBV6-1 with TRBJ1-5; D perhaps matches TRBD1 (5 bases). Trimming took off 6 bases at V and 0 bases at J, with 9 bases between the two ends. Germline loops: CDR1 MNHNS, CDR2 SASEGT. The CDR3 runs 14 residues. The CDR3 DNA is TGTGCCAGCAGCCGACAGCCTAGCAATCAGCCCCAGCATTTT. Translation gives CASSRQPSNQPQHF.

The sample holds many counts of this clonotype. This rearrangement joins TRBV5-5 to TRBJ2-3; D may be TRBD1 (6 bases). Germline CDR1 reads SGHKS; CDR2 reads YYEKEE (reference sequence). CDR3 length equals 15 residues. Between the trimmed V and J ends, which lost 1 base and 3 bases, there was a span of 12 bases. The chain's CDR3 is CASSLWGQQTDTQYF. The CDR3 DNA reads as TGTGCCAGCAGCTTGTGGGGACAACAAACAGATACGCAGTATTTT.

This clonotype showed up many times. The J gene is TRBJ2-3, the V gene TRBV7-9; D may match TRBD1 or TRBD2 (6 bases each). CDR1 and CDR2 from the germline V gene are SEHNR and FQNEAQ (reference sequence). The CDR3 consists of 17 residues. V lost 3 bases, J lost 2 bases, and 18 bases lay in between. The CDR3 DNA sequence: TGTGCCAGCAGCTTTATTATCTTAGGGGGGCCCACAGATACGCAGTATTTT. Translation: CASSFIILGGPTDTQYF.

This clonotype was counted at least ten times. J is TRBJ2-3 and V is TRBV28, with no clear D. Trimming stripped 5 bases from V and 0 bases from J, with 9 bases between. This CDR3 is built from 14 residues. Germline-derived CDR1 and CDR2 are MDHEN and SYDVKM. In DNA form, the CDR3 reads TGTGCCAGCAGTAGCCGCAGGAGCACAGATACGCAGTATTTT. Translated: CASSSRRSTDTQYF.

This clonotype has a handful of counts. The genes are TRBV3-2 and TRBJ2-7; TRBD1, the table's D call, was not compared with the DNA. TRBV3-2 is described as a pseudogene. This CDR3 contains 16 residues. In nucleotides, the CDR3 is TGTGCCAGCAGCCTCCTCTCCCGGCCAAGATACTACGAGCAGTACTTC. Protein: CASSLLSRPRYYEQYF.

This clonotype was counted between two and nine times. This chain links TRBV10-3 with TRBJ2-7; 7 bases align to TRBD1. Trimming took 10 bases from V and 3 from J; bases not matched to a gene: 9. The CDR3 extends over 13 amino acids. The germline V gene encodes CDR1 ENHRY and CDR2 SYGVKD. The CDR3 coding sequence is TGTGCCAGCCGGGACAGTAATAACTACGAGCAGTACTTC. This gives the protein CASRDSNNYEQYF.

This clonotype was seen repeatedly, ten times or more. The rearrangement links TRBV30 to TRBJ1-4; no definite D call. V gave up 2 bases and J gave up 5 bases, with 9 bases separating them. The CDR3 is 13 amino acids. The germline gives CDR1 GTSNPN, CDR2 SVGIG (reference sequence). CDR3 nucleotides: TGTGCCTGGAGTAGGCGGTCGAATGAAAAACTGTTTTTT. Its translation: CAWSRRSNEKLFF.

The sample holds many counts of this clonotype. The V call is TRBV20-1, the J call TRBJ1-1, with D maybe TRBD1 (5 bases). The CDR3 runs 12 residues. Germline V gene lookup returns CDR1 DFQATT and CDR2 SNEGSKA (reference sequence). In DNA form, the CDR3 reads TGCCGCGCTAGGGGCAAGAACACTGAAGCTTTCTTT. Encoded protein: CRARGKNTEAFF.

This clonotype has a count of ten or more. V gene TRBV7-2 combines with J gene TRBJ2-3; 8 positions match TRBD2. Germline CDR1 and CDR2: SGHTA and FQGNSA. CDR3 length: 16 residues. V lost 3 bases and J lost 3; bases outside the gene matches: 8. The CDR3 DNA reads as TGTGCCAGCAGCTTTCTTCCGGGGGGGCAGACAGATACGCAGTATTTT. Translated, it gives CASSFLPGGQTDTQYF.

In its sample, this clonotype was seen many times. The rearrangement joins TRBV6-1 to TRBJ1-5; D not resolved. The CDR3 has 14 amino acids. Germline lookup yields CDR1 MNHNS and CDR2 SASEGT. Trimming removed 3 bases at V and 1 base at J, with 7 bases between. In DNA form, the CDR3 reads TGTGCCAGCAGTGATTCTTCCAGCAATCAGCCCCAGCATTTT. Protein: CASSDSSSNQPQHF.

This clonotype was observed at least ten times. This chain links TRBV28 with TRBJ2-7; no definite D call. CDR1 and CDR2 from the germline V gene are MDHEN and SYDVKM. This CDR3 has 12 residues. Trimming cost V 3 bases and J 0 bases, with 3 bases left between them. CDR3 loop: CASSFTSYEQYF. CDR3 sequence (DNA): TGTGCCAGCAGTTTTACCTCCTACGAGCAGTACTTC.

This clonotype was seen only a few times. The J gene is TRBJ2-7, the V gene TRBV28; D ambiguous. Germline values: CDR1 MDHEN, CDR2 SYDVKM. The CDR3 runs to 10 residues. Trimming removed 8 bases at V and 2 bases at J, with 4 bases between. The CDR3 spells CASGPYEQYF. The CDR3 DNA reads as TGTGCCAGCGGACCCTACGAGCAGTACTTC.

A few counts support this clonotype. The gene calls are TRBV2 and TRBJ2-1; 7 bases are shared with TRBD2. The germline CDR1 and CDR2 sequences are SNHLY and FYNNEI. The CDR3 sequence is 16 residues long. J was trimmed by 0 bases and V by 6 bases; bases with no gene match: 8. CDR3 sequence (DNA): TGTGCCAGCAGAAGGGACCCGGGGGGCTCCTACAATGAGCAGTTCTTC. This codes for CASRRDPGGSYNEQFF.